These 7 T cell receptor beta chains were all obtained from the same sample, sequenced in a study of shared clonotypes between healthy human individuals. Measured with immunoSEQ multiplex PCR; TCRdb has only the in-frame clones, and not every one. The sample gives a few million clones, more than 80% of which show up once; over 0.12% is in the top ten. The sample consisted of naive CD4+ T cells sorted from blood. This sample's subset: CD45RA+ positively selected. The receptor set was obtained from a man between 18 and 35 years old in good health.

The chain joins TRBV18 to TRBJ1-1, with 9 bases that match TRBD1. J lost 4 bases, V lost 4 bases, and 10 bases had no gene match. Germline V lookup: CDR1 KGHSH, CDR2 LQKENI. The CDR3 runs 16 residues. CDR3 DNA: TGTGCCAGCTCACAAACAGGGGGCGCCGGTATCACTGAAGCTTTCTTT. It specifies CASSQTGGAGITEAFF.

The chain recombines TRBV6-1 with TRBJ2-1; D not resolved. CDR3 length: 12 residues. The V end lost 6 bases, the J end lost 9 bases, and 12 bases lay between the germline ends. Germline lookup yields CDR1 MNHNS and CDR2 SASEGT. CDR3 in amino acids: CASSRLWGEQFF. The CDR3 DNA reads TGTGCCAGCAGCCGACTTTGGGGTGAGCAGTTCTTC.

This chain connects TRBV6-6 to TRBJ1-2, with D maybe TRBD1 (5 bases). The germline gives CDR1 MNHNY, CDR2 SVGAGI (reference sequence). Trimming removed 6 bases at V and 6 bases at J, with 11 bases between. The CDR3 consists of 12 residues. The CDR3 here is CASSPQGNGYTF. DNA for the CDR3: TGTGCCAGCAGCCCCCAGGGAAATGGCTACACCTTC.

J is TRBJ1-1 and V is TRBV6-1; 9 bases agree with TRBD1. The CDR3 spans 18 residues. The trim removed 2 bases at V and 4 bases at J, leaving 14 bases unmatched. Germline assignment: CDR1 MNHNS and CDR2 SASEGT. This CDR3 is CASSERGQGWFSGTEAFF. The CDR3 nucleotides are TGTGCCAGCAGTGAAAGGGGACAGGGTTGGTTCTCGGGCACTGAAGCTTTCTTT.

This clone was detected once. The chain is built from TRBV30 and TRBJ1-1; weak D call: TRBD1 (5 bases). Germline V gene sequence: CDR1 GTSNPN, CDR2 SVGIG (reference sequence). V dropped 5 bases and J dropped 1 base, with 17 bases sitting between them. CDR3 size: 15 residues. The CDR3, as DNA: TGTGCCTGGGGGGGGTTTATGGCCGAGAACACTGAAGCTTTCTTT. This sequence encodes CAWGGFMAENTEAFF.

The genes are TRBV27 and TRBJ2-7, with 7 bases that match TRBD2. Germline CDR1 reads MNHEY; CDR2 reads SMNVEV (reference sequence). The CDR3 has 13 residues. The V and J ends lost 2 bases and 4 bases, in that order; junction bases with no gene match: 2. As DNA, the CDR3 is TGTGCCAGCAGTTTACGAGCGGGGTACGAGCAGTACTTC. Translated, it gives CASSLRAGYEQYF.

A remark on this clone: The same CDR3 arises from other DNA sequences in this sample as well. The chain links TRBV2 to TRBJ2-5, with D unresolved. This CDR3 is built from 15 residues. CDR1 and CDR2 from the germline V gene are SNHLY and FYNNEI. V was trimmed by 1 base and J by 2 bases, leaving 11 bases between them. The CDR3 DNA is TGTGCCAGCAGTGAAGGGGGAAAAGGACAAGAGACCCAGTACTTC. Encoded protein: CASSEGGKGQETQYF.